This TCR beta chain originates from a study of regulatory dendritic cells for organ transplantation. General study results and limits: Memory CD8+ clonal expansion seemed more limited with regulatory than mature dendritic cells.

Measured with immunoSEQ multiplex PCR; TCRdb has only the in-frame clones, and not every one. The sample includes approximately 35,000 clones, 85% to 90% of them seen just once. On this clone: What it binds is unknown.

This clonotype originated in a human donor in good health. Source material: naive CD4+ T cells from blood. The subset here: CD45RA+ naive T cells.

Here the CDR3 DNA reads TGCGCCAGCAGCTTGACGTGGAGTACCAACTACGAGCAGTACTTC. Translation: CASSLTWSTNYEQYF. The chain couples TRBV5-1 to TRBJ2-7; D is uncertain. This CDR3 contains 15 residues. Germline V gene sequence: CDR1 SGHRS, CDR2 YFSETQ. V was pared by 1 base and J by 3 bases, with 14 bases between.